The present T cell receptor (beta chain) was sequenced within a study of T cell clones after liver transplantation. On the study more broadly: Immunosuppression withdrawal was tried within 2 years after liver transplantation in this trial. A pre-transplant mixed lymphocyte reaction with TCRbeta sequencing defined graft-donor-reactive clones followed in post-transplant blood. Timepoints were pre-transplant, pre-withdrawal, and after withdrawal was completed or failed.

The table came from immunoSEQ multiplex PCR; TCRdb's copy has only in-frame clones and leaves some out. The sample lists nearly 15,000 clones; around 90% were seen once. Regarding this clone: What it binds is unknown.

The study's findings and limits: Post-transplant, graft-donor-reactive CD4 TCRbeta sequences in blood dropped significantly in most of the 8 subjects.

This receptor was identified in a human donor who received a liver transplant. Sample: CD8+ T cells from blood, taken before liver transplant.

The CDR3 DNA sequence: TGTGCCAGCAGTAAATCCTTTGGACAGGGGAATAGGCCCCAGCATTTT. Protein product: CASSKSFGQGNRPQHF. The rearrangement links TRBV28 to TRBJ1-5; 9 bases map to TRBD1. Germline assignment: CDR1 MDHEN and CDR2 SYDVKM. This CDR3 spans 16 amino acids. The junction had 14 bases not matched to a gene; V was cut back by 5 bases and J by 9 bases.